Sequencing of this TCR beta chain was carried out in a study of molecular identifiers for immune sequencing clone quantification. Overall study: Replicate experiments divided RNA from about 20,000 or 100,000 naive CD8 cells into five parts and sequenced four.

One entry per CDR3 protein, called by TCRdb with MiXCR from the PCR reads. The top ten hold 0.85% of the sample, which has some 650,000 distinct CDR3 sequences, just under 20% seen once. What was sequenced was naive CD8+ T cells from blood, with Jurkat cell RNA spiked in. Indicated subset: FACS-sorted CD8+CD4-CCR7+CD45RA+ naive T cells. The clonotype comes from a human donor in good health. Some libraries in this study had Jurkat cell RNA spiked in.

CDR3 sequence reads: CASREYNTGELFF. Here the CDR3 DNA reads TGTGCCAGCAGGGAGTATAACACCGGGGAGCTGTTTTTT. The chain links TRBV12-3 or TRBV12-4 to TRBJ2-2, with unresolved D. The V and J ends lost 6 bases and 2 bases respectively, with 7 bases between them. The CDR3 consists of 13 residues.